The 10 T cell receptor beta chains given below trace back to one sample, sequenced in a study of cytotoxic CD8 clonotypes in ibrutinib-treated CLL (dated by TCRdb to about 2021). The method was the immunoSEQ multiplex PCR assay. The clones in this table, taken by TCRdb from immuneACCESS, are in-frame only. Not every clone is retained; where verified, under half of the shortfall comes from an unresolved V gene, and the cause of the rest is unknown. The sample yields about 63,000 clones; about three quarters were counted once. Roughly two fifths of the sample comes from the top ten. The time point tag for this specimen amounts to: about 11 months on ibrutinib. The sequenced sample was PBMCs, obtained after 12 months of ibrutinib treatment. The receptor source for this set is a human donor with chronic lymphocytic leukemia.

This chain connects TRBV28 to TRBJ2-7, with TRBD2 matching 13 bases. The germline V gene has CDR1 MDHEN and CDR2 SYDVKM. V shed 6 bases, J shed 3 bases, and the junction held 5 bases outside the gene matches. The CDR3 extends over 15 amino acids. This CDR3 is CASRQTSGRNYEQYF. Written as DNA, the CDR3 is TGTGCCAGCAGACAGACTAGCGGGAGGAACTACGAGCAGTACTTC.

The chain uses TRBV9 and TRBJ1-2, with unresolved D. CDR1 and CDR2 (germline): SGDLS, YYNGEE. The CDR3 is 15 amino acids. The V end was cut by 4 bases, the J end by 4 bases, with 17 bases between. CDR3 DNA: TGTGCCAGCAGCCCCTGGACGGTTTCCCCCTATGGCTACACCTTC. Translation: CASSPWTVSPYGYTF.

The chain joins TRBV28 to TRBJ1-2; no firm D call. The V end was cut by 5 bases, the J end by 9 bases, with 16 bases between. The CDR3 runs to 13 residues. In germline, CDR1 is MDHEN, CDR2 SYDVKM. The CDR3 DNA is TGTGCCAGCAGTCCCCCCCGAGGTGAGAGCTACACCTTC. This encodes CASSPPRGESYTF.

In DNA, the CDR3 is TGTGCCTGGAGCTTCGGGACGCAGGGGGAGCAGTACTTC. Residues: CAWSFGTQGEQYF. The V and J genes are TRBV30 and TRBJ2-7, with a weak D call TRBD1 (6 bases). V was pared by 3 bases and J by 7 bases, with 16 bases between. The CDR3 covers 13 residues. Germline V gene sequence: CDR1 GTSNPN, CDR2 SVGIG (reference sequence).

The chain recombines TRBV5-1 with TRBJ2-2; 12 bases map to TRBD1. Germline lookup yields CDR1 SGHRS and CDR2 YFSETQ. The V and J ends lost 7 bases and 8 bases, in that order; junction bases with no gene match: 12. The CDR3 is 16 amino acids. The CDR3 loop is CASGWTGQGANGELFF. Written as DNA, the CDR3 is TGCGCCAGCGGATGGACGGGACAGGGGGCTAATGGGGAGCTGTTTTTT.

The chain combines TRBV27 with TRBJ2-5; 7 nucleotides match TRBD2. CDR3 length: 14 residues. Germline loops: CDR1 MNHEY, CDR2 SMNVEV (reference sequence). Unmatched junction bases numbered 6, after V lost 2 bases and J lost 6 bases. The CDR3 sequence: CASSLEGGPQTQYF. In DNA form, the CDR3 reads TGTGCCAGCAGTTTAGAGGGAGGGCCGCAGACCCAGTACTTC.

The chain combines TRBV18 with TRBJ2-7, with 13 nucleotides matching TRBD2. V was clipped by 2 bases and J by 7 bases; unmatched bases: 2. CDR3 size: 14 residues. Germline V gene sequence: CDR1 KGHSH, CDR2 LQKENI. The CDR3 nucleotides are TGTGCCAGCTCACCAGGACTAGCGGGAGTGGAGCAGTACTTC. This codes for CASSPGLAGVEQYF.

V and J are TRBV7-3 and TRBJ2-1, with a tentative D call TRBD1 (5 bases). Trimming removed 1 base from V and 5 bases from J, with 9 bases in between. This CDR3 has 14 residues. CDR1 and CDR2 from the germline V gene are SGHTA and FQGTGA. Written as DNA, the CDR3 is TGTGCCAGCAGCTTAAGGGGCAGAGACAATGAGCAGTTCTTC. Amino acid sequence: CASSLRGRDNEQFF.

The chain combines TRBV18 with TRBJ2-7, with D possibly being TRBD1 or TRBD2 (6 bases each). V lost 3 bases to trimming and J lost 0 bases, with 9 bases between them. The CDR3 is made up of 14 amino acids. Looked up from germline, CDR1 is KGHSH and CDR2 is LQKENI. The CDR3 loop reads CASSPGGRSYEQYF. The CDR3 DNA reads as TGTGCCAGCTCACCGGGGGGCCGCTCCTACGAGCAGTACTTC. The full variable domain, rest sourced from reference TRBV18 and TRBJ2-7, is NAGVMQNPRHLVRRRGQEARLRCSPMKGHSHVYWYRQLPEEGLKFMVYLQKENIIDESGMPKERFSAEFPKEGPSILRIQQVVRGDSAAYFCASSPGGRSYEQYFGPGTRLTVT.

This clone turned up a few times. The chain has TRBV6-5 and TRBJ2-3; 8 bases are shared with TRBD1. V shed 0 bases, J shed 2 bases, and the junction held 4 bases outside the gene matches. This CDR3 spans 16 amino acids. Germline CDR1 MNHEY, CDR2 SVGAGI. CDR3 nucleotides: TGTGCCAGCAGTTACTCGAGGGACAGGTTCACAGATACGCAGTATTTT. This translates into CASSYSRDRFTDTQYF.